Listed here is a single T cell receptor beta chain. The target antigen is unknown. Sequencing was done on patients that had shown CD8+CD57+ cell expansion by flow cytometry. Untreated patients provided the blood samples, with no therapy given before sampling. Germline CDR1 reads SGHRS; CDR2 reads YFSETQ. This CDR3 has 15 residues. J was trimmed by 4 bases and V by 0 bases; bases with no gene match: 3. The data belong to a study of CD8+CD57+ T cells in acquired aplastic anemia. Study summary: Quantities of DNA derived from sorted CD4+ and CD8+ cells averaged approximately 3.3 ug. Study-level points and caveats: Common to patients and controls were approximately 30 CD8+ CDR3 sequences. Researchers reported that CD8+ Simpson's diversity was not significantly different in patients versus controls.

The TCR beta profiling, which covered VDJ combination and CDR3 sequence, was carried out using genomic DNA as the template. TCRdb reanalysed the reads using MiXCR and keeps one entry per CDR3 protein. Here the sample spans 200,000 to 250,000 distinct CDR3 sequences, under 50% being singletons. This clonotype was obtained from a human donor with aplastic anemia. J is TRBJ2-7 and V is TRBV5-1, with 11 nucleotides matching TRBD1. The sequencing input was sorted CD4+, CD8+, or CD8+CD57+ T cells (not recorded which) from PBMCs. The CDR3 bases are TGCGCCAGCAGCTTGGGGACAGGGGGCTCATACGAGCAGTACTTC. Encoded protein: CASSLGTGGSYEQYF. The complete variable domain, with remaining parts taken from reference TRBV5-1 and TRBJ2-7, reads KAGVTQTPRYLIKTRGQQVTLSCSPISGHRSVSWYQQTPGQGLQFLFEYFSETQRNKGNFPGRFSGRQFSNSRSEMNVSTLELGDSALYLCASSLGTGGSYEQYFGPGTRLTVT.